These 12 T cell receptor beta chains share one sample of origin, sequenced in a study of T cells in Graves' hyperthyroidism and ophthalmopathy. Authors of the study amplified TCR beta CDR3 regions from RNA transcripts. A first-round RT-PCR of the TCR CDR3 used the HTBI primer set. From the multiplex PCR reads, TCRdb called clonotypes with MiXCR, one entry per CDR3 protein. The data contain some 690,000 distinct CDR3 sequences, approximately 15% of them seen just once; the ten biggest clones take up about a sixth. Sequenced input: blood. The receptor set was obtained from a man aged 45 to 65 with Graves' hyperthyroidism.

This clonotype was counted between two and nine times. The rearrangement uses TRBV30 and TRBJ2-7; 10 positions match TRBD1. V trimming: 2 bases; J trimming: 4 bases; junction bases outside the gene matches: 5. The CDR3 has 14 residues. Germline lookup yields CDR1 GTSNPN and CDR2 SVGIG (reference sequence). CDR3 nucleotides: TGTGCCTGGAGTACGGGACAGGGGAAGTACGAGCAGTACTTC. Amino acid sequence: CAWSTGQGKYEQYF.

The chain is built from TRBV19 and TRBJ1-2; TRBD1 is a possible D gene (6 bases). The CDR3 totals 15 residues. The V gene lost 6 bases and the J gene lost 5 bases, with 19 bases spanning the gap. Germline V CDR1 and CDR2: LNHDA, SQIVND (reference sequence). In DNA form, the CDR3 reads TGTGCCAGTAGGATCCCCCAGGGGACAATATATGGCTACACCTTC. This codes for CASRIPQGTIYGYTF.

The V and J genes are TRBV28 and TRBJ2-2; D may be TRBD2 (7 bases). The germline V gene has CDR1 MDHEN and CDR2 SYDVKM. Deletions cut 6 bases from V and 6 bases from J, with 11 bases between. This CDR3 is 13 amino acids long. The CDR3 DNA sequence: TGTGCCAGCAGCAGGGGAGGGTCCGGGGAGCTGTTTTTT. Its protein product is CASSRGGSGELFF.

This clonotype was detected many times. The rearrangement uses TRBV7-2 and TRBJ1-5; D gene uncertain. This CDR3 spans 15 amino acids. V shed 5 bases and J shed 0 bases, with 11 bases lying between them. CDR1 is SGHTA and CDR2 is FQGNSA in the germline V gene. The CDR3, as DNA: TGTGCCAGCAGCCGTATTCTCCTTAGCAATCAGCCCCAGCATTTT. Its translation is CASSRILLSNQPQHF.

This clonotype was found many times. The rearrangement uses TRBV6-5 and TRBJ2-3; D might be TRBD2 (6 bases). The CDR3 consists of 17 residues. Germline CDR1 reads MNHEY; CDR2 reads SVGAGI. The V and J ends lost 3 bases and 2 bases respectively, with 18 bases between them. Here the CDR3 DNA reads TGTGCCAGCAGTTATCAAGGAGGGCAGGACAACACAGATACGCAGTATTTT. This translates into CASSYQGGQDNTDTQYF.

This clonotype was detected ten times or more. The rearrangement uses TRBV28 and TRBJ1-4; possibly TRBD1 for D (6 bases). The germline CDR1 and CDR2 sequences are MDHEN and SYDVKM. V lost 5 bases and J lost 7, with 20 bases in between. The CDR3 length is 16 residues. CDR3 sequence (DNA): TGTGCCAGCAGTGGGATAGACAGGACCTTGGCTGAAAAACTGTTTTTT. It codes for CASSGIDRTLAEKLFF. Full variable domain (outside the CDR3, taken from reference TRBV28 and TRBJ1-4): DVKVTQSSRYLVKRTGEKVFLECVQDMDHENMFWYRQDPGLGLRLIYFSYDVKMKEKGDIPEGYSVSREKKERFSLILESASTNQTSMYLCASSGIDRTLAEKLFFGSGTQLSVL.

This clonotype has only a few counts. The V gene is TRBV9, the J gene TRBJ1-2; D remains ambiguous. This CDR3 has 12 residues. Germline CDR1 is SGDLS and CDR2 is YYNGEE. V was clipped by 0 bases and J by 5 bases, with 5 bases between them. CDR3 in amino acids: CASSVEGYGYTF. The CDR3 DNA reads TGTGCCAGCAGCGTAGAAGGTTATGGCTACACCTTC.

The chain employs TRBV5-6 and TRBJ2-2; either TRBD1 or TRBD2 may supply D (5 bases each). Trimming left V 6 bases short and J 5 bases short, with 8 bases between. Germline lookup yields CDR1 SGHDT and CDR2 YYEEEE. This CDR3 has 12 residues. CDR3 sequence: CASKGRTGELFF. DNA for the CDR3: TGTGCCAGCAAGGGGAGAACCGGGGAGCTGTTTTTT. The full variable domain, its missing parts supplied by reference TRBV5-6 and TRBJ2-2, is DAGVTQSPTHLIKTRGQQVTLRCSPKSGHDTVSWYQQALGQGPQFIFQYYEEEERQRGNFPDRFSGHQFPNYSSELNVNALLLGDSALYLCASKGRTGELFFGEGSRLTVL.

V and J are TRBV7-9 and TRBJ1-4; maybe TRBD1 (5 bases). There are 16 residues in the CDR3. The V gene's germline CDR1 is SEHNR and CDR2 FQNEAQ (reference sequence). V was pared by 5 bases and J by 3 bases, with 16 bases between. The CDR3 bases are TGTGCCAGCAGCGCCCGGGACCACGGTGCTAATGAAAAACTGTTTTTT. This translates into CASSARDHGANEKLFF.

This chain connects TRBV20-1 to TRBJ2-7; TRBD2 matches at 11 bases. Germline V gene sequence: CDR1 DFQATT, CDR2 SNEGSKA (reference sequence). The CDR3 length is 15 residues. V was clipped by 5 bases and J by 1 base; unmatched bases: 7. CDR3 protein: CSAQGLAGGSYEQYF. CDR3 nucleotide sequence: TGCAGTGCTCAAGGTCTAGCGGGGGGTTCCTACGAGCAGTACTTC.

In this sample, this clonotype turned up many times. The CDR3 loop reads CASSIGLAGANEQFF. The CDR3 DNA reads TGCGCCAGCAGCATCGGACTAGCGGGGGCCAATGAGCAGTTCTTC. V is TRBV5-1 and J is TRBJ2-1, with 13 bases fitting TRBD2. Looked up from germline, CDR1 is SGHRS and CDR2 is YFSETQ. The CDR3 runs 15 residues. The J segment lost 6 bases and the V segment lost 4 bases, leaving 4 bases of the junction unmatched. The entire variable domain, with the rest obtained from reference TRBV5-1 and TRBJ2-1, is as follows: KAGVTQTPRYLIKTRGQQVTLSCSPISGHRSVSWYQQTPGQGLQFLFEYFSETQRNKGNFPGRFSGRQFSNSRSEMNVSTLELGDSALYLCASSIGLAGANEQFFGPGTRLTVL.

A few counts support this clonotype. This rearrangement joins TRBV9 to TRBJ1-5; perhaps TRBD1 as D (5 bases). The germline V and J ends were trimmed by 0 bases and 15 bases, with 16 bases remaining between them. The germline V gene has CDR1 SGDLS and CDR2 YYNGEE. This CDR3 has 13 amino acids. CDR3 DNA sequence: TGTGCCAGCAGCGTAGGGGAGGACACCTCACGGCATTTT. It translates to CASSVGEDTSRHF.